These 22 T cell receptor beta chains originate from one sample sequenced in a study of cytomegalovirus exposure and HLA in healthy donors. This PCR relied on a set of 60 Vbeta primers and 13 Jbeta primers. The assay was immunoSEQ multiplex PCR, and TCRdb's table has in-frame clones only and misses some. The sample has 20,000 to 25,000 clones, and its top ten clones hold about a fifth. The material sequenced was PBMCs. The receptors derive from a man aged 55-75 years in good health and CMV-seropositive.

The DNA for the CDR3 is TGTGCCAGCAGCTCCAGGGAGACCCAGTACTTC. Amino acids: CASSSRETQYF. The chain combines TRBV11-2 with TRBJ2-5, with D hard to call. This CDR3 is 11 amino acids long. V was cut by 4 bases and J by 5 bases, with 5 bases left in between. The germline CDR1 and CDR2 sequences are SGHAT and FQNNGV.

The rearrangement joins TRBV15 to TRBJ1-1; the match to TRBD1 covers 8 bases. This CDR3 is 15 amino acids long. J gave up 5 bases and V 1 base, and 6 bases lay outside the gene matches. Germline V lookup: CDR1 LNHNV, CDR2 YYDKDF (reference sequence). CDR3 nucleotide sequence: TGTGCCACCAGCAGAGGACAGGGGAGCGGTACTGAAGCTTTCTTT. Residues: CATSRGQGSGTEAFF.

The chain joins TRBV30 to TRBJ1-1; D uncertain. This CDR3 is 12 amino acids long. Germline V lookup: CDR1 GTSNPN, CDR2 SVGIG (reference sequence). The ends were cut back, 1 base at V and 7 bases at J, with 10 bases in the middle. The CDR3 reads CAWSGFRLEAFF. In nucleotides, the CDR3 is TGTGCCTGGAGTGGCTTCAGGCTTGAAGCTTTCTTT. Combining the CDR3 with reference TRBV30 and TRBJ1-1 gives the whole variable domain SQTIHQWPATLVQPVGSPLSLECTVEGTSNPNLYWYRQAAGRGLQLLFYSVGIGQISSEVPQNLSASRPQDRQFILSSKKLLLSDSGFYLCAWSGFRLEAFFGQGTRLTVV.

The chain has TRBV4-1 and TRBJ2-2; D ambiguous. The germline V gene encodes CDR1 MGHRA and CDR2 YSYEKL. Trimming pared 0 bases from V and 3 bases from J, leaving 5 bases between. The CDR3 is 14 residues long. The DNA of the CDR3 is TGCGCCAGCAGCCAAGATAGTTACACCGGGGAGCTGTTTTTT. Protein sequence: CASSQDSYTGELFF.

This sequence joins TRBV6-5 and TRBJ1-1, with D possibly TRBD1 on 6 matching bases. Between the trimmed V and J ends, which lost 2 bases and 4 bases, there was a span of 11 bases. The germline CDR1 and CDR2 sequences are MNHEY and SVGAGI. The CDR3 loop spans 14 amino acids. As DNA, the CDR3 is TGTGCCAGCAGTTACATGGGGGCAGTCACTGAAGCTTTCTTT. Protein sequence: CASSYMGAVTEAFF.

This chain connects TRBV7-9 to TRBJ2-3; 7 nucleotides match TRBD2. V shed 6 bases and J 4 bases; nucleotides not matched to a gene: 1. The CDR3 is 12 residues long. Germline assignment: CDR1 SEHNR and CDR2 FQNEAQ (reference sequence). Here the CDR3 DNA reads TGTGCCAGCAGGCGGGAGTCAGATACGCAGTATTTT. This sequence encodes CASRRESDTQYF.

J is TRBJ1-5 and V is TRBV15; TRBD1 is a possible D gene (6 bases). The V and J ends lost 3 bases and 0 bases respectively, with 9 bases between them. There are 15 residues in the CDR3. Germline CDR1 LNHNV, CDR2 YYDKDF (reference sequence). The CDR3 region is CATSRDSISNQPQHF. In nucleotides, the CDR3 is TGTGCCACCAGCAGGGACAGCATTAGCAATCAGCCCCAGCATTTT.

This rearrangement joins TRBV6-5 to TRBJ1-4; D possibly corresponds to TRBD1 (5 bases). The V end was cut by 5 bases, the J end by 1 base, with 8 bases between. From germline, CDR1 is MNHEY and CDR2 SVGAGI. CDR3 length: 14 amino acids. CDR3 DNA: TGTGCCAGCAGTGGGGGAGGAACTAATGAAAAACTGTTTTTT. Its translation is CASSGGGTNEKLFF.

This chain uses TRBV30 with TRBJ1-1, with D possibly matching TRBD1 (5 bases). V was clipped by 3 bases and J by 3 bases, with 11 bases between them. Germline loops: CDR1 GTSNPN, CDR2 SVGIG (reference sequence). The CDR3 spans 13 residues. The CDR3 loop is CAWSPRGDTEAFF. As DNA, the CDR3 is TGTGCCTGGAGCCCCCGGGGGGACACTGAAGCTTTCTTT.

The chain combines TRBV29-1 with TRBJ1-1, with 7 bases that match TRBD1. This CDR3 region has 13 residues. V gave up 8 bases and J gave up 2 bases; unmatched junction bases: 8. The germline CDR1 and CDR2 sequences are SQVTM and ANQGSEA. CDR3 DNA sequence: TGCAGCACTTTACAGGGGACAAACACTGAAGCTTTCTTT. Translation gives CSTLQGTNTEAFF. Complete variable domain (other parts from reference TRBV29-1 and TRBJ1-1): SAVISQKPSRDICQRGTSLTIQCQVDSQVTMMFWYRQQPGQSLTLIATANQGSEATYESGFVIDKFPISRPNLTFSTLTVSNMSPEDSSIYLCSTLQGTNTEAFFGQGTRLTVV.

The rearrangement uses TRBV5-6 and TRBJ1-1; tentatively, D is TRBD1 (5 bases). Per the germline V gene, CDR1 is SGHDT and CDR2 is YYEEEE. CDR3 length: 15 residues. V was clipped by 4 bases and J by 1 base, with 14 bases between them. CDR3 region: CASSGMSRENTEAFF. In nucleotides, the CDR3 is TGTGCCAGCAGCGGGATGTCCAGGGAGAACACTGAAGCTTTCTTT.

The chain combines TRBV5-1 with TRBJ2-3, with D possibly being TRBD2 (7 bases). The CDR3 has 17 amino acids. Trimming shortened V by 2 bases and J by 4 bases, and 20 bases separated the two germline ends. The germline V gene encodes CDR1 SGHRS and CDR2 YFSETQ. The CDR3 nucleotides read TGCGCCAGCAGCTTTGCCTACTTAGGGGGGGGCGCAGATACGCAGTATTTT. This sequence encodes CASSFAYLGGGADTQYF.

This chain connects TRBV7-9 to TRBJ1-1; no reliable D call. Germline V CDR1 and CDR2: SEHNR, FQNEAQ (reference sequence). The CDR3 is 12 residues long. Trimming pared 8 bases from V and 5 bases from J, leaving 12 bases between. Written as DNA, the CDR3 is TGTGCCAGCCGCAACAGTGGTACTGAAGCTTTCTTT. This codes for CASRNSGTEAFF. Filled out from reference TRBV7-9 and TRBJ1-1, the complete variable domain reads DTGVSQNPRHKITKRGQNVTFRCDPISEHNRLYWYRQTLGQGPEFLTYFQNEAQLEKSRLLSDRFSAERPKGSFSTLEIQRTEQGDSAMYLCASRNSGTEAFFGQGTRLTVV.

The chain is built from TRBV5-6 and TRBJ2-2; the match to TRBD2 covers 10 bases. This CDR3 is built from 19 residues. V was clipped by 4 bases and J by 0 bases; unmatched bases: 12. In germline, CDR1 is SGHDT, CDR2 YYEEEE. The CDR3 DNA sequence: TGTGCCAGCAGCCCGGCGGGGACTAGCGCCGAGGCGAACACCGGGGAGCTGTTTTTT. Translation gives CASSPAGTSAEANTGELFF. Variable domain in full (rest from reference TRBV5-6 and TRBJ2-2): DAGVTQSPTHLIKTRGQQVTLRCSPKSGHDTVSWYQQALGQGPQFIFQYYEEEERQRGNFPDRFSGHQFPNYSSELNVNALLLGDSALYLCASSPAGTSAEANTGELFFGEGSRLTVL.

J is TRBJ2-7 and V is TRBV18, with D possibly matching TRBD1 (6 bases). Germline-derived CDR1 and CDR2 are KGHSH and LQKENI. With 3 bases removed from V and 3 bases from J, the gap between germline ends came to 12 bases. CDR3 length equals 14 residues. CDR3 DNA sequence: TGTGCCAGCTCACCTACAACAGGGAACTACGAGCAGTACTTC. It specifies CASSPTTGNYEQYF.

This chain links TRBV30 with TRBJ1-3; 8 bases fit TRBD1. Germline loops: CDR1 GTSNPN, CDR2 SVGIG (reference sequence). The V segment lost 2 bases and the J segment 0 bases; nucleotides outside the gene matches: 0. The CDR3 length is 14 residues. The CDR3 coding sequence is TGTGCCTGGAGTACAGGGGGCTCTGGAAACACCATATATTTT. Encoded protein: CAWSTGGSGNTIYF.

The chain is built from TRBV7-9 and TRBJ1-1; 7 bases fit TRBD1. The CDR3 runs 13 residues. J lost 10 bases, V lost 5 bases, and 10 bases had no gene match. Looked up from germline, CDR1 is SEHNR and CDR2 is FQNEAQ (reference sequence). The CDR3 coding sequence is TGTGCCAGCAGCGAGACAGGGTTGGAGGGAGCTTTCTTT. It translates to CASSETGLEGAFF.

By frequency, this clone registers medium-sized. The V gene is TRBV27, the J gene TRBJ1-5, with D uncertain. The CDR3 is 10 amino acids. V lost 10 bases, J lost 6 bases, and 7 bases lay in between. Germline V gene data show CDR1 as MNHEY and CDR2 as SMNVEV (reference sequence). The CDR3 loop is CATGVQPQHF. CDR3 sequence (DNA): TGTGCCACCGGGGTTCAGCCCCAGCATTTT.

This chain joins TRBV5-5 and TRBJ1-5, with TRBD1 identical over 8 bases. This CDR3 region has 13 residues. V shed 4 bases, J shed 5 bases, and the junction held 2 bases outside the gene matches. CDR1 SGHKS and CDR2 YYEKEE come from the germline V gene (reference sequence). CDR3 in DNA: TGTGCCAGCAGCCCGGACAGGGATCAGCCCCAGCATTTT. It encodes CASSPDRDQPQHF.

The chain joins TRBV7-9 to TRBJ2-5; 9 positions match TRBD1. The CDR3 consists of 13 residues. Trimming at V came to 6 bases and at J to 7 bases, leaving 6 bases not matched to a gene. Germline assignment: CDR1 SEHNR and CDR2 FQNEAQ (reference sequence). CDR3 residues: CASSIMDRGTQYF. The CDR3 DNA reads TGTGCCAGCAGTATAATGGACAGGGGGACCCAGTACTTC. Filled out from reference TRBV7-9 and TRBJ2-5, the complete variable domain reads DTGVSQNPRHKITKRGQNVTFRCDPISEHNRLYWYRQTLGQGPEFLTYFQNEAQLEKSRLLSDRFSAERPKGSFSTLEIQRTEQGDSAMYLCASSIMDRGTQYFGPGTRLLVL.

The gene calls are TRBV5-4 and TRBJ2-7; 10 bases are a match to TRBD1. The CDR3 is 15 amino acids. Per germline, CDR1 SGHNT and CDR2 YYREEE (reference sequence). The V segment lost 1 base and the J segment 4 bases; nucleotides outside the gene matches: 5. CDR3: CASSLRRTGGYEQYF. CDR3 nucleotide sequence: TGTGCCAGCAGCTTGCGTAGGACAGGGGGGTACGAGCAGTACTTC.

The rearrangement joins TRBV12-5 to TRBJ2-1, with a possible D match to TRBD2 (5 bases). This CDR3 has 15 amino acids. Germline CDR1 LGHNT, CDR2 FRNRAP. Between the trimmed V and J ends, which lost 3 bases and 8 bases, there was a span of 17 bases. The CDR3 bases are TGTGCTAGTGGTTTACGGCGGGCGGAAGCCGATGAGCAGTTCTTC. Its protein is CASGLRRAEADEQFF.